The present T cell receptor (beta chain) was sequenced within a study of blood T cell repertoires in COVID-19. In the study overall: Samples taken during acute and convalescent COVID-19 were collected in the United States, Italy and Spain. T cells, B-cell-depleted T cells, or PBMCs supplied cDNA or gDNA.

Study processing details: Using reference gene primer amplification, nucleated cell counts were estimated. Sequencing used immunoSEQ multiplex PCR; TCRdb keeps in-frame clones, though not all of them. V, J and clone size are those of that table, while D and trimming were read from the DNA. The table includes over 90,000 clones, about 86% detected once. Germline V gene lookup returns CDR1 ENHRY and CDR2 SYGVKD. The J segment lost 1 base and the V segment lost 2 bases, leaving 2 bases of the junction unmatched. CDR3 size: 16 residues. The receptor was derived from a woman aged 55-70 years in a cohort sampled during active or convalescent COVID-19. Input material: peripheral blood. The rearrangement joins TRBV10-3 to TRBJ2-2, with TRBD2 identical over 9 bases. DNA for the CDR3: TGTGCCATCAGTGAGCTAGCGGGGCTGAACACCGGGGAGCTGTTTTTT. As protein: CAISELAGLNTGELFF.